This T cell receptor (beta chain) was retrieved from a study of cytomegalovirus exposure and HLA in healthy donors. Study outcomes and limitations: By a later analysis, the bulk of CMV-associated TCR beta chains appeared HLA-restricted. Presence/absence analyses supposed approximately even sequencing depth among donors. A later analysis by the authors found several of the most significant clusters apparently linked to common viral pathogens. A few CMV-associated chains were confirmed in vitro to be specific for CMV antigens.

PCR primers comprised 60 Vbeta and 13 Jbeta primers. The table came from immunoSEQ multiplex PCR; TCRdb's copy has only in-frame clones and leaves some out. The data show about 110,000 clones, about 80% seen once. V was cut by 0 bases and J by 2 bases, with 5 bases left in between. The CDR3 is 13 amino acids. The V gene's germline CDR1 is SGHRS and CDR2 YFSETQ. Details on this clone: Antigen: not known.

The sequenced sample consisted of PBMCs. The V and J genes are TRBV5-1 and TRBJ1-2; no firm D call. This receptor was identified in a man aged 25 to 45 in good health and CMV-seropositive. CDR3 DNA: TGCGCCAGCAGCTTGGACTCGAACTATGGCTACACCTTC. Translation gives CASSLDSNYGYTF.